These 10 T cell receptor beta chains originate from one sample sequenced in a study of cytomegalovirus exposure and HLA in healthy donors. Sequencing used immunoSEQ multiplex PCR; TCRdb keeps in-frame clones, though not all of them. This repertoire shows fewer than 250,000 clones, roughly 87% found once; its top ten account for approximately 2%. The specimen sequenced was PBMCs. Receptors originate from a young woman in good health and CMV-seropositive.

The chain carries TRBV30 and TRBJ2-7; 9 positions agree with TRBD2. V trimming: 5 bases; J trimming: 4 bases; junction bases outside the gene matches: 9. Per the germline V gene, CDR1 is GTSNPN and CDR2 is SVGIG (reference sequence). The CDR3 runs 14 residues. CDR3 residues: CAWGQAGGLYEQYF. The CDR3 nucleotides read TGTGCCTGGGGACAAGCGGGGGGCTTGTACGAGCAGTACTTC.

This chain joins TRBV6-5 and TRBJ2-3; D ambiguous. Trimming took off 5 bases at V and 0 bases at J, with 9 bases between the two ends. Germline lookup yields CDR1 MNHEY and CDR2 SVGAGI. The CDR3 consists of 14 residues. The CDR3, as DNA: TGTGCCAGCAGTCAAGCACAGAGCACAGATACGCAGTATTTT. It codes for CASSQAQSTDTQYF.

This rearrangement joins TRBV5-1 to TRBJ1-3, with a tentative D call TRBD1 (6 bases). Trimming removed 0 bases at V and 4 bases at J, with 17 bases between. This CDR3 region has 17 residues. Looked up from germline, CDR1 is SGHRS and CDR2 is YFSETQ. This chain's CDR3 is CASSLEGVGSSGNTIYF. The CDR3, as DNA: TGCGCCAGCAGCTTGGAGGGGGTAGGTTCATCCGGAAACACCATATATTTT.

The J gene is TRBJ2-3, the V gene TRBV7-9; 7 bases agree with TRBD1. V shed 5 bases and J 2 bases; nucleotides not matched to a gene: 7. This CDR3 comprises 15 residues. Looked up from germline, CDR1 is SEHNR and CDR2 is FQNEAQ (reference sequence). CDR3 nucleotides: TGTGCCAGCAGCGGGGGACAGTATAACACAGATACGCAGTATTTT. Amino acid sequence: CASSGGQYNTDTQYF.

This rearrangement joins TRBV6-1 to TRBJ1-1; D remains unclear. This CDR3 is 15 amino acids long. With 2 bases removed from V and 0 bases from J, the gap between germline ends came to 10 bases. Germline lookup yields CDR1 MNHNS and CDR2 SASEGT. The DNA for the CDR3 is TGTGCCAGCAGTGAACCGGTGAGGATGAACACTGAAGCTTTCTTT. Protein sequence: CASSEPVRMNTEAFF.

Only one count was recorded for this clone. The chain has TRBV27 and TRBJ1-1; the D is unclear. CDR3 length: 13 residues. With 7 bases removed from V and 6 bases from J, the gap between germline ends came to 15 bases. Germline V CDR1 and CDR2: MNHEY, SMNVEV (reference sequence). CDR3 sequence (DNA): TGTGCCAGCATCCCTCGATCGGGAGCTGAAGCTTTCTTT. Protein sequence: CASIPRSGAEAFF.

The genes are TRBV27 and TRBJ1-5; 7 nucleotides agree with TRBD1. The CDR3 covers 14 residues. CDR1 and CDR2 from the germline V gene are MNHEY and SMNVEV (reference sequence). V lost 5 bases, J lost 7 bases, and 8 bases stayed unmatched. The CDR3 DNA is TGTGCCAGCAGTACCCGAACAGGGGTACAGCCCCAGCATTTT. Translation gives CASSTRTGVQPQHF.

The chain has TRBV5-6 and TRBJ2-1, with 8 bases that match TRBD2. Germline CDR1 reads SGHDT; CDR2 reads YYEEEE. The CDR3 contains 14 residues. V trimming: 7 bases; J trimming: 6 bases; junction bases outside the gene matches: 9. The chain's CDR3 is CASQGLAGRNEQFF. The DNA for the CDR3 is TGTGCCAGCCAAGGACTAGCAGGACGCAATGAGCAGTTCTTC.

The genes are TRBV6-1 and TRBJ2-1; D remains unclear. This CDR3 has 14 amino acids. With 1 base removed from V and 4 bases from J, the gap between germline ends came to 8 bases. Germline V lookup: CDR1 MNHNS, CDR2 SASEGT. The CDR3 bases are TGTGCCAGCAGTGAAGATCCCCGTTACAATGAGCAGTTCTTC. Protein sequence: CASSEDPRYNEQFF.

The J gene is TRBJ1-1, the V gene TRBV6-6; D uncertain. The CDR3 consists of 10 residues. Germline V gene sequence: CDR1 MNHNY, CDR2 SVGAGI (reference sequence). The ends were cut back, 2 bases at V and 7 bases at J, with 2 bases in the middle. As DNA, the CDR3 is TGTGCCAGCAGTTACCTTGAAGCTTTCTTT. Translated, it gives CASSYLEAFF.